The clone carrying this T cell receptor beta chain came up once. There are 14 residues in the CDR3. Germline V gives CDR1 WSHSY, CDR2 SAAADI. V lost 3 bases and J lost 6, with 12 bases in between. Some clones are missing from TCRdb's copy, which holds only in-frame ones; the method was immunoSEQ multiplex PCR. The sample includes fewer than 450,000 clones, 88% of them seen just once. This record belongs to a study of blood T cell repertoires in COVID-19. Study-wide context: Samples representing acute and convalescent COVID-19 were sourced from the United States, Italy and Spain.

The receptor's source is a woman aged 18-35 years who had recovered from COVID-19. Sequencing input: PBMCs or T cells enriched from blood (not recorded which). This rearrangement joins TRBV10-2 to TRBJ1-5; tentatively, D is TRBD1 (6 bases). CDR3 nucleotide sequence: TGCGCCAGCAGTGATCAGGGGACGGGTCAGCCCCAGCATTTT. It yields the protein CASSDQGTGQPQHF.